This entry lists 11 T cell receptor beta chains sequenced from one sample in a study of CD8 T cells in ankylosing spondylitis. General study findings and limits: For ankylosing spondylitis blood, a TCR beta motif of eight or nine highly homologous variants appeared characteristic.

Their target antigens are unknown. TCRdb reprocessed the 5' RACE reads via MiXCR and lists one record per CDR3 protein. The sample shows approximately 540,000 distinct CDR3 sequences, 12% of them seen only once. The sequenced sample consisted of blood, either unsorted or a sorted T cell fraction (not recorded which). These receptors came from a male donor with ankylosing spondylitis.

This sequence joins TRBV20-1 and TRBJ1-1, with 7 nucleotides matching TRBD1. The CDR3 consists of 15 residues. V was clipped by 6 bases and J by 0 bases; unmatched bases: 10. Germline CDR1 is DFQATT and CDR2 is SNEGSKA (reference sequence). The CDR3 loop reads CSARTIQGMNTEAFF. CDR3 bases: TGCAGTGCCCGGACCATACAGGGGATGAACACTGAAGCTTTCTTT.

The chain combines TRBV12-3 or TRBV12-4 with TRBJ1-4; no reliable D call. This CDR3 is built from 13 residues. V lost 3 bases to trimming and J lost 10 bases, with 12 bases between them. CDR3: CASSLTAVGKLFF. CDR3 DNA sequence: TGTGCCAGCAGTTTGACCGCCGTTGGAAAACTGTTTTTT.

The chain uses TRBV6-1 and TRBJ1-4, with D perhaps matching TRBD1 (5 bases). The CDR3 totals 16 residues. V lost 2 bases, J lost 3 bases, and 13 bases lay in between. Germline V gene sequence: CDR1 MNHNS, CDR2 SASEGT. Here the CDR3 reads CASSELRGAANEKLFF. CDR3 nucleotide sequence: TGTGCCAGCAGTGAATTAAGGGGCGCTGCTAATGAAAAACTGTTTTTT.

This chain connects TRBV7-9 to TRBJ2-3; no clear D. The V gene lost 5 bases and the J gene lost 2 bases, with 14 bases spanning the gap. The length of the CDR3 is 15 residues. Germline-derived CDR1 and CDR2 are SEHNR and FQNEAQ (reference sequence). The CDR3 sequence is CASSPGGVTTDTQYF. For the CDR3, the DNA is TGTGCCAGCAGCCCCGGCGGAGTAACCACAGATACGCAGTATTTT.

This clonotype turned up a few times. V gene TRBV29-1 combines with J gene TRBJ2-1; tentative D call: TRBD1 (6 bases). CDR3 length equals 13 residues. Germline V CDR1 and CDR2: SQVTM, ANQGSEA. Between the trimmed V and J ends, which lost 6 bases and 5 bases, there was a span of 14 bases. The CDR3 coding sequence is TGCAGCGTGCAGGGGCTAGCTAACAATGAGCAGTTCTTC. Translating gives CSVQGLANNEQFF.

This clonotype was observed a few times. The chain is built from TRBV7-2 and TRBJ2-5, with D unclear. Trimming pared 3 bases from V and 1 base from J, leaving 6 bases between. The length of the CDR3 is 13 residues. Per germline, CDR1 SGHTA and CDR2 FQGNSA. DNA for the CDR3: TGTGCCAGCAGCTTTGCGGCCCAAGAGACCCAGTACTTC. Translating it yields CASSFAAQETQYF. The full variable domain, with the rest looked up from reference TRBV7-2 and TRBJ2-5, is GAGVSQSPSNKVTEKGKDVELRCDPISGHTALYWYRQSLGQGLEFLIYFQGNSAPDKSGLPSDRFSAERTGGSVSTLTIQRTQQEDSAVYLCASSFAAQETQYFGPGTRLLVL.

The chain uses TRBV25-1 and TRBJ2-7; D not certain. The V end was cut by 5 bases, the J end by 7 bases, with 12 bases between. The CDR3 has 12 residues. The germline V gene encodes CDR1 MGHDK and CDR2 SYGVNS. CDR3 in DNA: TGTGCCAGCAGTTATGCATTGGGGGAGCAGTACGTC. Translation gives CASSYALGEQYV.

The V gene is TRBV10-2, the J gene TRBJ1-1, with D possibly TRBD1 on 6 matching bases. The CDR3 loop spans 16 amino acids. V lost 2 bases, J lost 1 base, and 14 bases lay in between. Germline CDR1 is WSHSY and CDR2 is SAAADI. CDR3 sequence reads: CASSEGGGRGNTEAFF. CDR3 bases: TGCGCCAGCAGTGAGGGGGGGGGCCGAGGGAACACTGAAGCTTTCTTT.

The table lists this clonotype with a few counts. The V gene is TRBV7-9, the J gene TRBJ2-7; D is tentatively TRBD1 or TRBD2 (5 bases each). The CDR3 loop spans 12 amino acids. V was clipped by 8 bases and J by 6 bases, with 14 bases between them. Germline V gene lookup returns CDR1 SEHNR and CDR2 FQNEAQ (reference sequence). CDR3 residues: CASALGESEQYV. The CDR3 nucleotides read TGTGCCAGCGCTCTAGGGGAGTCCGAGCAGTACGTC.

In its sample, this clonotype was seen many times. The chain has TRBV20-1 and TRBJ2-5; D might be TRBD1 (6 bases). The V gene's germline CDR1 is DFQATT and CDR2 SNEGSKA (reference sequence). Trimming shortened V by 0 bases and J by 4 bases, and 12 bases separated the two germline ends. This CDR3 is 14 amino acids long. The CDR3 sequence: CSARDFQGRETQYF. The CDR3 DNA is TGCAGTGCTAGAGATTTCCAGGGGAGAGAGACCCAGTACTTC.

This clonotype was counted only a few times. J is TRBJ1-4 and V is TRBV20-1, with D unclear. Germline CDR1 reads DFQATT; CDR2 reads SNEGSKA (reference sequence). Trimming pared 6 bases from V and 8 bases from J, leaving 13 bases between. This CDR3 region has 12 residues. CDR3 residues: CSATTRGEKLFF. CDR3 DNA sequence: TGCAGTGCAACCACCAGAGGCGAAAAACTGTTTTTT.